Following are 26 T cell receptor beta chains from one sample sequenced in a study of human thymus T cells. The protocol was immunoSEQ multiplex PCR, while the TCRdb copy is restricted to in-frame clones and leaves out a portion. The sample includes roughly 130,000 clones, around 94% of them seen just once. Resections obtained during corrective heart surgery supplied the thymus tissue. Sequences were obtained from thymus tissue. The receptor set was obtained from a boy under two years old with a congenital heart defect but otherwise immunologically healthy.

The chain recombines TRBV9 with TRBJ2-1; D remains unclear. The CDR3 loop spans 13 amino acids. Trimming stripped 5 bases from V and 9 bases from J, with 15 bases between. Per germline, CDR1 SGDLS and CDR2 YYNGEE. CDR3 nucleotide sequence: TGTGCCAGCAGTGGCGGAAGTTTTGTTGAGCAGTTCTTC. Its translation: CASSGGSFVEQFF.

The count of this clone is one. The rearrangement links TRBV4-1 to TRBJ2-1; D might be TRBD1 or TRBD2, each matching 6 bases. The CDR3 contains 17 residues. The V gene lost 0 bases and the J gene lost 3 bases, with 15 bases spanning the gap. Germline V gene lookup returns CDR1 MGHRA and CDR2 YSYEKL. The CDR3 region has the DNA TGCGCCAGCAGCCAAGATCTCATCGGGGGCGGCTACAATGAGCAGTTCTTC. Its translation: CASSQDLIGGGYNEQFF.

This chain links TRBV7-9 with TRBJ2-7; D remains ambiguous. Between the trimmed V and J ends, which lost 3 bases and 4 bases, there was a span of 10 bases. Germline CDR1 is SEHNR and CDR2 is FQNEAQ (reference sequence). The CDR3 is 13 amino acids. The CDR3 nucleotides read TGTGCCAGCAGCTTTGGGCGAGAGTACGAGCAGTACTTC. Translation gives CASSFGREYEQYF.

V usage is TRBV4-3 and J usage is TRBJ2-7; TRBD2 agrees at 11 bases. Germline V gene data show CDR1 as LGHNA and CDR2 as YSLEER. CDR3 length: 16 residues. V shed 0 bases and J 7 bases; nucleotides not matched to a gene: 8. CDR3 sequence: CASSQDPASGGSEQYF. In DNA, the CDR3 is TGCGCCAGCAGCCAAGATCCGGCTAGCGGGGGGAGTGAGCAGTACTTC.

The CDR3 sequence is CASSGGKGHGYTF. The CDR3 nucleotides read TGTGCCAGCAGTGGGGGCAAGGGCCATGGCTACACCTTC. The rearrangement uses TRBV2 and TRBJ1-2; tentatively, D is TRBD1 (5 bases). Trimming cost V 4 bases and J 6 bases, with 12 bases left between them. Per the germline V gene, CDR1 is SNHLY and CDR2 is FYNNEI. CDR3 size: 13 residues.

The chain couples TRBV19 to TRBJ1-2; unclear D gene. Germline CDR1 is LNHDA and CDR2 is SQIVND (reference sequence). The CDR3 extends over 16 amino acids. V lost 5 bases, J lost 10 bases, and 26 bases lay in between. CDR3 coding DNA: TGTGCCAGTAGTTCCTCCGCGAGGGTCGAGCCGAGAGTCTACACCTTC. Its translation: CASSSSARVEPRVYTF.

V is TRBV5-1 and J is TRBJ2-2; weak D call: TRBD1 (6 bases). The V end lost 0 bases, the J end lost 3 bases, and 9 bases lay between the germline ends. CDR1 and CDR2 (germline): SGHRS, YFSETQ. This CDR3 spans 15 amino acids. DNA of the CDR3: TGCGCCAGCAGCTTGGACAGGGTGTACACCGGGGAGCTGTTTTTT. Its protein product is CASSLDRVYTGELFF.

The chain uses TRBV28 and TRBJ1-5; possibly TRBD1 for D (6 bases). Germline CDR1 and CDR2: MDHEN and SYDVKM. CDR3 size: 13 residues. V lost 3 bases and J 7 bases, leaving 10 bases between the germline ends. The CDR3, as DNA: TGTGCCAGCAGTTTCAGGGGAGGGCAGCCCCAGCATTTT. Its translation: CASSFRGGQPQHF.

J is TRBJ2-5 and V is TRBV6-1; maybe TRBD2 (5 bases). This CDR3 comprises 12 residues. CDR1 and CDR2 (germline): MNHNS, SASEGT. The V end was cut by 0 bases, the J end by 12 bases, with 11 bases between. In DNA, the CDR3 is TGTGCCAGCAGTGAAGCTCGGCGGGCCGAGTACTTC. This gives the protein CASSEARRAEYF.

This clone came up a few times. The V gene is TRBV6-5, the J gene TRBJ1-4, with D unresolved. This CDR3 has 13 residues. Trimming left V 6 bases short and J 13 bases short, with 18 bases between. Looked up from germline, CDR1 is MNHEY and CDR2 is SVGAGI. The chain's CDR3 is CASSPLGSVGLFF. The CDR3 DNA reads TGTGCCAGCAGCCCTCTGGGCAGCGTAGGACTGTTTTTT.

The rearrangement uses TRBV29-1 and TRBJ2-1; 8 bases agree with TRBD1. The CDR3 is 13 residues long. Germline V CDR1 and CDR2: SQVTM, ANQGSEA. Trimming removed 8 bases from V and 6 bases from J; junction bases left unmatched: 9. The CDR3 region has the DNA TGCAGCCTATTGACAGGGGAATTCAATGAGCAGTTCTTC. This codes for CSLLTGEFNEQFF.

This rearrangement joins TRBV12-5 to TRBJ2-7; D not certain. The CDR3 runs 16 residues. CDR1 is LGHNT, CDR2 FRNRAP, per germline. Trimming stripped 0 bases from V and 1 base from J, with 13 bases between. For the CDR3, the DNA is TGTGCTAGTGGTTTGGTTCCCCGCCTAAGGTCCTACGAGCAGTACTTC. It yields the protein CASGLVPRLRSYEQYF.

The chain links TRBV6-5 to TRBJ1-5; D is possibly TRBD1 (5 bases). Germline CDR1 MNHEY, CDR2 SVGAGI. The CDR3 contains 14 residues. Trimming left V 4 bases short and J 4 bases short, with 11 bases between. The CDR3 DNA reads TGTGCCAGCAGTTCCGGGACGGGGAATCAGCCCCAGCATTTT. This sequence encodes CASSSGTGNQPQHF.

The chain uses TRBV11-3 and TRBJ1-1; D unresolved. Germline values: CDR1 SGHNT, CDR2 YENEEA. This CDR3 is built from 14 residues. The V end was cut by 0 bases, the J end by 3 bases, with 8 bases between. The CDR3 DNA follows: TGTGCCAGCAGCTTAGAGTCCGGATACACTGAAGCTTTCTTT. It specifies CASSLESGYTEAFF.

The chain employs TRBV29-1 and TRBJ2-5, with 10 nucleotides matching TRBD1. The CDR3 is made up of 19 amino acids. In germline, CDR1 is SQVTM, CDR2 ANQGSEA. Trimming at V came to 3 bases and at J to 0 bases, leaving 16 bases not matched to a gene. The CDR3 here is CSVDPLGTGVWGYQETQYF. The CDR3 nucleotides are TGCAGCGTTGACCCCCTCGGGACAGGGGTTTGGGGGTACCAAGAGACCCAGTACTTC.

This chain uses TRBV4-3 with TRBJ1-4; D perhaps matches TRBD1 (6 bases). V was cut by 0 bases and J by 0 bases, with 17 bases left in between. Germline values: CDR1 LGHNA, CDR2 YSLEER. CDR3 length: 19 residues. DNA for the CDR3: TGCGCCAGCAGCCAAGAGGGTGGAACAGGGCTTGCAACTAATGAAAAACTGTTTTTT. Protein: CASSQEGGTGLATNEKLFF.

This rearrangement joins TRBV11-1 to TRBJ2-5; possibly TRBD1 for D (6 bases). This CDR3 spans 17 amino acids. CDR1 and CDR2 (germline): SGHAT, FQDESV (reference sequence). V lost 5 bases and J lost 2, with 21 bases in between. This chain's CDR3 is CASSSRDTLPLQETQYF. DNA for the CDR3: TGTGCCAGCAGCAGCCGGGACACCCTACCTCTTCAAGAGACCCAGTACTTC.

The chain joins TRBV4-1 to TRBJ1-2, with a tentative D call TRBD1 (6 bases). Germline CDR1 and CDR2: MGHRA and YSYEKL. The CDR3 loop spans 15 amino acids. Between the trimmed V and J ends, which lost 0 bases and 4 bases, there was a span of 12 bases. The CDR3 sequence: CASSQDRGGGYGYTF. As DNA, the CDR3 is TGCGCCAGCAGCCAAGATCGAGGGGGGGGCTATGGCTACACCTTC.

The CDR3 spells CASGPAGGPFSGANVLTF. Here the CDR3 DNA reads TGTGCTAGTGGCCCTGCGGGGGGCCCTTTCTCTGGGGCCAACGTCCTGACTTTC. The chain combines TRBV12-5 with TRBJ2-6; 8 nucleotides agree with TRBD2. The CDR3 has 18 amino acids. Trimming at V came to 6 bases and at J to 0 bases, leaving 10 bases not matched to a gene. CDR1 LGHNT and CDR2 FRNRAP come from the germline V gene.

CDR3 in amino acids: CASSWTGGHYEQYF. CDR3 DNA sequence: TGCGCCAGCAGCTGGACAGGGGGCCACTACGAGCAGTACTTC. This sequence joins TRBV5-1 and TRBJ2-7, with 11 bases lining up with TRBD1. CDR1 is SGHRS, CDR2 YFSETQ, per germline. The trim removed 3 bases at V and 3 bases at J, leaving 2 bases unmatched. This CDR3 spans 14 amino acids.

The CDR3 spells CASSHRDKIGYTF. In DNA, the CDR3 is TGTGCCAGCAGCCACCGGGACAAGATTGGCTACACCTTC. This sequence joins TRBV5-4 and TRBJ1-2, with a tentative D call TRBD1 (6 bases). The germline gives CDR1 SGHNT, CDR2 YYREEE (reference sequence). CDR3 length: 13 residues. Trimming removed 4 bases at V and 7 bases at J, with 14 bases between.

The chain uses TRBV5-1 and TRBJ2-5; D not certain. With 3 bases removed from V and 1 base from J, the gap between germline ends came to 13 bases. Germline V gene data show CDR1 as SGHRS and CDR2 as YFSETQ. The CDR3 runs to 15 residues. The CDR3 DNA sequence: TGCGCCAGCAGCTCAGTACCCCGGCCCCAAGAGACCCAGTACTTC. Its translation: CASSSVPRPQETQYF.

The chain uses TRBV9 and TRBJ2-3; D might be TRBD2 (5 bases). Germline V gene data show CDR1 as SGDLS and CDR2 as YYNGEE. This CDR3 has 16 residues. Trimming shortened V by 0 bases and J by 3 bases, and 14 bases separated the two germline ends. The CDR3 sequence: CASSVGVGVGTDTQYF. The DNA of the CDR3 is TGTGCCAGCAGCGTAGGCGTCGGGGTAGGGACAGATACGCAGTATTTT.

A single count supports this clone. CDR3 coding DNA: TGTGCCTGGAGTGTGGGAGGGCACGAGCAGTACTTC. Translating gives CAWSVGGHEQYF. V usage is TRBV30 and J usage is TRBJ2-7; the match to TRBD2 covers 7 bases. Unmatched junction bases numbered 1, after V lost 0 bases and J lost 5 bases. Germline lookup yields CDR1 GTSNPN and CDR2 SVGIG (reference sequence). The CDR3 covers 12 residues.

This clone was seen just once. The genes are TRBV20-1 and TRBJ2-7, with 12 bases lining up with TRBD1. Germline trimming cut 6 bases from V and 8 bases from J; bases unmatched to any gene: 2. CDR3 length: 11 residues. Germline assignment: CDR1 DFQATT and CDR2 SNEGSKA (reference sequence). The CDR3, as DNA: TGCAGTGCGGGACAGGGGGCGAAGCAGTACTTC. This translates into CSAGQGAKQYF.

This chain's CDR3 is CASSLADRHTDTQYF. In DNA form, the CDR3 reads TGTGCCAGCAGCTTAGCGGACCGCCACACAGATACGCAGTATTTT. The rearrangement links TRBV7-9 to TRBJ2-3, with no clear D. Germline-derived CDR1 and CDR2 are SEHNR and FQNEAQ (reference sequence). The CDR3 is 15 amino acids. The germline V and J ends were trimmed by 0 bases and 2 bases, with 9 bases remaining between them.